The sequence of this T cell receptor (beta chain) was determined in a study of blood T cells in healthy people across ages. About this clonotype itself: What it recognizes is unknown.

It was with a sample-barcoded 5' primer and a J-beta primer mix that a second PCR of about 6 to 12 cycles was run. TCRdb analysed the 5' RACE reads with MiXCR anew, one entry per CDR3 protein. Among 500,000 to 600,000 distinct CDR3 sequences listed, 25% to 30% were seen once. Study observations and caveats: Donors of long life had a larger count of naive CD4+ cells and greater diversity than aged donors.

Material for sequencing was blood. The receptor was isolated from a woman in her seventies in good health.

This CDR3 reads CASSYSPRQGRRTEAFF. In DNA, the CDR3 is TGTGCCAGCAGTTACAGCCCCCGGCAGGGTCGGAGGACTGAAGCTTTCTTT. The chain joins TRBV6-2 or TRBV6-3 to TRBJ1-1; tentatively, D is TRBD1 (5 bases). Germline CDR1 and CDR2: MNHEY and SVGEGT. The CDR3 covers 17 residues. Between the trimmed V and J ends, which lost 2 bases and 5 bases, there was a span of 21 bases.